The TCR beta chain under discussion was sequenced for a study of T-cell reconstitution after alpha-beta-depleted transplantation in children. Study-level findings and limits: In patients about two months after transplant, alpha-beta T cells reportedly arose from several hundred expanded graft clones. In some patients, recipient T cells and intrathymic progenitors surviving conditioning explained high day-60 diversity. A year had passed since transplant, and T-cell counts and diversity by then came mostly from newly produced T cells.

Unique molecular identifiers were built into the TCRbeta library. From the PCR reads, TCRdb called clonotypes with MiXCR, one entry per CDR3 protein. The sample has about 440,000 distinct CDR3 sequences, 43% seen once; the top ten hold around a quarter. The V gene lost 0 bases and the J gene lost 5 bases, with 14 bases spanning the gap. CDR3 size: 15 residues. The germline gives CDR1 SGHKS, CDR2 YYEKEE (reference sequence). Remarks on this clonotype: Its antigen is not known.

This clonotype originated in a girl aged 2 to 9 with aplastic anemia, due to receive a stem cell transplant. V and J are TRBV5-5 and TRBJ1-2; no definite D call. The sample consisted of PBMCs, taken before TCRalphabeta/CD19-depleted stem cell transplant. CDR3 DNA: TGTGCCAGCAGCTTGGAGGGCAGGAGCTCGTATGGCTACACCTTC. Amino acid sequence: CASSLEGRSSYGYTF.